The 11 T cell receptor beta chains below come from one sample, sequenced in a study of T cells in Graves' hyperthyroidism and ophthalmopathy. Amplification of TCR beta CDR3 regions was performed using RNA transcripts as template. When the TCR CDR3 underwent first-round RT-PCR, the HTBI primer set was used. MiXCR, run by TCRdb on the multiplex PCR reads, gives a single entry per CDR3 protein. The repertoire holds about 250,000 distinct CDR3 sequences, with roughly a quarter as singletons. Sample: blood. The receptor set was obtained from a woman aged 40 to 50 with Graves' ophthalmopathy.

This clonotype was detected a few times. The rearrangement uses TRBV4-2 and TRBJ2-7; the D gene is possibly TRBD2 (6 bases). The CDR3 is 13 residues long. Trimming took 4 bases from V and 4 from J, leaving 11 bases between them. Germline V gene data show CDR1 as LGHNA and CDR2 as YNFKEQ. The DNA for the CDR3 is TGTGCCAGCAGCCGAGGAGGGATTTACGAGCAGTACTTC. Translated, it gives CASSRGGIYEQYF.

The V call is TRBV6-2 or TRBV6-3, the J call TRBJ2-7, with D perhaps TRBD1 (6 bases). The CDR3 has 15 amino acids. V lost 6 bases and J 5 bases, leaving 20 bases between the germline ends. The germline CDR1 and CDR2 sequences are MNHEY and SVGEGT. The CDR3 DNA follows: TGTGCCAGCAGCTCAAGGGGCAGGGGAAGCCACGAGCAGTACTTC. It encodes CASSSRGRGSHEQYF.

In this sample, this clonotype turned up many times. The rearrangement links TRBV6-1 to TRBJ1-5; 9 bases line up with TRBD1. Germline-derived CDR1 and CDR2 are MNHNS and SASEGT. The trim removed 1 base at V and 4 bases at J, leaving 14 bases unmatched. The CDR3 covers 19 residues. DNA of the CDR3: TGTGCCAGCAGTGAAGGGTTGGGGACAGGGACCCTTGGGAATCAGCCCCAGCATTTT. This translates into CASSEGLGTGTLGNQPQHF.

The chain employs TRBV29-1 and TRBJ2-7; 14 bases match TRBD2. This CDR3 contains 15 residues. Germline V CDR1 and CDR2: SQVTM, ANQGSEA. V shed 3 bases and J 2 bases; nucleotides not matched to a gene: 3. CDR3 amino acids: CSVETSGRATYEQYF. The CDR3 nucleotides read TGCAGCGTTGAGACTAGCGGGAGGGCAACCTACGAGCAGTACTTC.

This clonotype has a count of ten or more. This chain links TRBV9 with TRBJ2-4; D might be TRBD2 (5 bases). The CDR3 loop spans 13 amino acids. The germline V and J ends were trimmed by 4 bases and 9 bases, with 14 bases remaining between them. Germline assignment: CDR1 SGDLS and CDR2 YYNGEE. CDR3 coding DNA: TGTGCCAGCAGCTCCGAGGGCGTTAGCATTCAGTACTTC. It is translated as CASSSEGVSIQYF.

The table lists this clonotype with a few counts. The CDR3 DNA sequence: TGTGCCAGCAGTTTCGGTGGGGCCAACGTCCTGACTTTC. The encoded protein is CASSFGGANVLTF. V gene TRBV27 combines with J gene TRBJ2-6; D unclear. The V gene's germline CDR1 is MNHEY and CDR2 SMNVEV (reference sequence). The CDR3 has 13 amino acids. V lost 3 bases and J 3 bases, leaving 3 bases between the germline ends.

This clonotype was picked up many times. DNA of the CDR3: TGTGCCAGCAGCCCCCTTGAGCGGCCCTACGAGCAGTACTTC. It yields the protein CASSPLERPYEQYF. The V and J genes are TRBV7-2 and TRBJ2-7; TRBD2 is a possible D gene (5 bases). V was shortened by 5 bases and J by 2 bases, with 13 bases between the two germline ends. The CDR3 sequence is 14 residues long. Germline values: CDR1 SGHTA, CDR2 FQGNSA. The variable domain in full, completed from reference TRBV7-2 and TRBJ2-7, reads GAGVSQSPSNKVTEKGKDVELRCDPISGHTALYWYRQSLGQGLEFLIYFQGNSAPDKSGLPSDRFSAERTGGSVSTLTIQRTQQEDSAVYLCASSPLERPYEQYFGPGTRLTVT.

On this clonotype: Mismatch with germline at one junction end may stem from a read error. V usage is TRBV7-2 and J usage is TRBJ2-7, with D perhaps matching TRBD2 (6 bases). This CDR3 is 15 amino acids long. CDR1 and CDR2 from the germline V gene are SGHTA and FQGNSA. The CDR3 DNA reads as TGTGCCAGCAGTTGGACTATCGGGCCCCAGGACGAGCAGTGCTTC. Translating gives CASSWTIGPQDEQCF. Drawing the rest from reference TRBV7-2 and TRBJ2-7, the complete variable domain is GAGVSQSPSNKVTEKGKDVELRCDPISGHTALYWYRQSLGQGLEFLIYFQGNSAPDKSGLPSDRFSAERTGGSVSTLTIQRTQQEDSAVYLCASSWTIGPQDEQCFGPGTRLTVT.

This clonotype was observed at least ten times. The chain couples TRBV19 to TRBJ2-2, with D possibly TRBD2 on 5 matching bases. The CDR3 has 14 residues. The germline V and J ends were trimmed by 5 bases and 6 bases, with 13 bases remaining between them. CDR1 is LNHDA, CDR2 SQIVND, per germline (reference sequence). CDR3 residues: CASSLGGGSGELFF. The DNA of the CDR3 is TGTGCCAGTAGTTTAGGAGGAGGATCCGGGGAGCTGTTTTTT. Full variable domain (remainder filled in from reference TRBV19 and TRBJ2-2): DGGITQSPKYLFRKEGQNVTLSCEQNLNHDAMYWYRQDPGQGLRLIYYSQIVNDFQKGDIAEGYSVSREKKESFPLTVTSAQKNPTAFYLCASSLGGGSGELFFGEGSRLTVL.

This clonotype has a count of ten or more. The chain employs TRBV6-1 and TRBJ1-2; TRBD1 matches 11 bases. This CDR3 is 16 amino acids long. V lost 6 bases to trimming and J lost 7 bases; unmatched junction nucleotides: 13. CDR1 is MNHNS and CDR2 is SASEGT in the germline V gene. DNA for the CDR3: TGTGCCAGCAGCCGCCGGGACAGGGGGTTTTCTAGTGGCTACACCTTC. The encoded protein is CASSRRDRGFSSGYTF.

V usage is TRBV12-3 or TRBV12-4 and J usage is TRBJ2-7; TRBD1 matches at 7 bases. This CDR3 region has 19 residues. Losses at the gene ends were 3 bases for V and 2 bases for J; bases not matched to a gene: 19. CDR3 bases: TGTGCCAGCAGTTTTAGATCCTGGGACAGAATAAATTTAACCTACGAGCAGTACTTC. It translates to CASSFRSWDRINLTYEQYF.